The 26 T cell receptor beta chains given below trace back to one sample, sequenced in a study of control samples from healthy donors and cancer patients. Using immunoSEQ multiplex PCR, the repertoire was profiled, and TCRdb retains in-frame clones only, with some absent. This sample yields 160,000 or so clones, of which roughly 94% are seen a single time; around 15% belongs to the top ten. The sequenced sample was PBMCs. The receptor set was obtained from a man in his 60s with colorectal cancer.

CDR3 in amino acids: CASSLSGTGSYEQYF. In DNA form, the CDR3 reads TGTGCCAGCAGCTTGTCCGGGACAGGCTCCTACGAGCAGTACTTC. The chain recombines TRBV5-6 with TRBJ2-7; 8 nucleotides match TRBD1. CDR1 SGHDT and CDR2 YYEEEE come from the germline V gene. The CDR3 runs 15 residues. Germline trimming cut 1 base from V and 0 bases from J; bases unmatched to any gene: 3.

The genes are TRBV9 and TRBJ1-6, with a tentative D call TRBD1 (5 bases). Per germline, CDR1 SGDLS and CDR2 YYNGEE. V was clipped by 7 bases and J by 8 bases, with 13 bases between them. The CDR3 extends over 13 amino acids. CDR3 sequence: CASQTGVDSPLHF. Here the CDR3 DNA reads TGTGCCAGCCAAACGGGGGTCGATTCACCCCTCCACTTT. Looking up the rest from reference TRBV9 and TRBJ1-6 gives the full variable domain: DSGVTQTPKHLITATGQRVTLRCSPRSGDLSVYWYQQSLDQGLQFLIQYYNGEERAKGNILERFSAQQFPDLHSELNLSSLELGDSALYFCASQTGVDSPLHFGNGTRLTVT.

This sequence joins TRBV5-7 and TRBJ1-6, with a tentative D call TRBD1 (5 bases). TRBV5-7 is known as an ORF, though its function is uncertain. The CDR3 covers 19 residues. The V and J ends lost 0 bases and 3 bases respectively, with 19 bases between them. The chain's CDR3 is CASSLERVTVAGYNSPLHF. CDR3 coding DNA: TGTGCCAGCAGCTTGGAGCGGGTGACAGTGGCGGGCTATAATTCACCCCTCCACTTT.

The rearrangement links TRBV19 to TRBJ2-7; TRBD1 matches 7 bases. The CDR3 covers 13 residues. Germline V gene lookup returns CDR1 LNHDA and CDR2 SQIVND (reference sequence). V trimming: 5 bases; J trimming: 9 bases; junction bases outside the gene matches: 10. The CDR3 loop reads CASSLGQGDSQYF. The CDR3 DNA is TGTGCCAGTAGTTTAGGCCAGGGGGATTCGCAGTACTTC.

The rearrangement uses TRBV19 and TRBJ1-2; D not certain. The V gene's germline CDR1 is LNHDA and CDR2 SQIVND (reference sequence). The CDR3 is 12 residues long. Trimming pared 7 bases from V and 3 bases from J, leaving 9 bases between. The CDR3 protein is CASTLADYGYTF. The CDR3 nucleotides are TGTGCCAGTACCTTGGCGGACTATGGCTACACCTTC.

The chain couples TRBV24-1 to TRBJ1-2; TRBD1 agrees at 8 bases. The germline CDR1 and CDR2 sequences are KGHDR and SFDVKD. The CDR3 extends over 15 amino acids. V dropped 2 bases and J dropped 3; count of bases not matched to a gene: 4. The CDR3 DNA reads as TGTGCCACCAGTGATTCAGGGGGCGCCGACTATGGCTACACCTTC. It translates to CATSDSGGADYGYTF.

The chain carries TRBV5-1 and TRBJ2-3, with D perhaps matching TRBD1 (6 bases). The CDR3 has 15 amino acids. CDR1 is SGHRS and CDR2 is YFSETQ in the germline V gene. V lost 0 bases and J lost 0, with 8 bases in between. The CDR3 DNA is TGCGCCAGCAGCTTGGACAGGGTGAGCACAGATACGCAGTATTTT. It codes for CASSLDRVSTDTQYF.

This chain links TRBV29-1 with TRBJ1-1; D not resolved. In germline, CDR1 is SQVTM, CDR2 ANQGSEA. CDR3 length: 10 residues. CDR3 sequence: CSAKDTEAFF. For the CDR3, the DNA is TGCAGTGCTAAGGACACTGAAGCTTTCTTT.

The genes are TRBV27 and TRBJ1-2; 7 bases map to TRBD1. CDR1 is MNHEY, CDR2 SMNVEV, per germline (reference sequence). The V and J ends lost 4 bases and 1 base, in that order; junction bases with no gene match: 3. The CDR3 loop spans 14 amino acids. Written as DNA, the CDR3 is TGTGCCAGCAGTTCATACAGGGGTAACTATGGCTACACCTTC. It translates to CASSSYRGNYGYTF.

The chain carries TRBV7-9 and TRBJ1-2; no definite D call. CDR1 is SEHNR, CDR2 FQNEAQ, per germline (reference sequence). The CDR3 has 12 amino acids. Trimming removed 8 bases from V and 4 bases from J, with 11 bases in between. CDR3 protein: CASLREAYGYTF. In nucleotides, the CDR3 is TGTGCCAGCCTAAGGGAGGCCTATGGCTACACCTTC. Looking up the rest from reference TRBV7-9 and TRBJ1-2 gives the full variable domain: DTGVSQNPRHKITKRGQNVTFRCDPISEHNRLYWYRQTLGQGPEFLTYFQNEAQLEKSRLLSDRFSAERPKGSFSTLEIQRTEQGDSAMYLCASLREAYGYTFGSGTRLTVV.

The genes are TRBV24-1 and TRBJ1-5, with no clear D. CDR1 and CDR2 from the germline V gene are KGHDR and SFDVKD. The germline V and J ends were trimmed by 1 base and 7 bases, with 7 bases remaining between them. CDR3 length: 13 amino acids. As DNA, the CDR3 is TGTGCCACCAGTGATTTCCAAGGGCAGCCCCAGCATTTT. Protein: CATSDFQGQPQHF.

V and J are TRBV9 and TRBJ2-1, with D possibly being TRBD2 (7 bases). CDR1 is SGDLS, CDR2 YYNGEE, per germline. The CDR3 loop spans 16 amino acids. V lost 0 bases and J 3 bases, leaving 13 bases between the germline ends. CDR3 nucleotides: TGTGCCAGCAGCGTAGGCGGAGGGGGGGGCTACAATGAGCAGTTCTTC. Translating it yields CASSVGGGGGYNEQFF.

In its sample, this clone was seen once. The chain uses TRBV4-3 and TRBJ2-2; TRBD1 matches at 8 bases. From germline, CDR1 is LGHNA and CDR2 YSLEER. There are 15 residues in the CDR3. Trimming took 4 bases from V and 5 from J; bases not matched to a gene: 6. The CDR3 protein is CASSPQGARTGELFF. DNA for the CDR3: TGCGCCAGCAGCCCGCAGGGGGCGAGGACCGGGGAGCTGTTTTTT.

CDR3 protein: CASSPPLGQGYGYTF. The CDR3 DNA reads TGTGCCAGCAGTCCACCCTTGGGACAGGGGTACGGCTACACCTTC. This rearrangement joins TRBV27 to TRBJ1-2; 10 bases line up with TRBD1. There are 15 residues in the CDR3. Germline-derived CDR1 and CDR2 are MNHEY and SMNVEV (reference sequence). The V and J ends lost 5 bases and 8 bases, in that order; junction bases with no gene match: 11.

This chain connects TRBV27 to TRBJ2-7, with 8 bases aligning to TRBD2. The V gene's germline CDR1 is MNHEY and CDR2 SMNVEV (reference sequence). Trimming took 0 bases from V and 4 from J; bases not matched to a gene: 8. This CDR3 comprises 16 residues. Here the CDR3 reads CASSLSPPAGGYEQYF. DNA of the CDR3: TGTGCCAGCAGTTTATCCCCTCCGGCGGGGGGTTACGAGCAGTACTTC.

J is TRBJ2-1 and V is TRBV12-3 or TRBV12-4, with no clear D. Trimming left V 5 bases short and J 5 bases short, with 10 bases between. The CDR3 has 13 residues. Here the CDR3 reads CASSLFQDNEQFF. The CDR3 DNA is TGTGCCAGCAGTCTCTTTCAGGACAATGAGCAGTTCTTC.

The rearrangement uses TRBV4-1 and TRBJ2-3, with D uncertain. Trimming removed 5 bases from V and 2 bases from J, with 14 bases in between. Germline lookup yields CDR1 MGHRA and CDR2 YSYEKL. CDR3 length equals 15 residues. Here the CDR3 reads CASSYGYRHTDTQYF. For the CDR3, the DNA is TGCGCCAGCAGCTACGGATACCGCCACACAGATACGCAGTATTTT.

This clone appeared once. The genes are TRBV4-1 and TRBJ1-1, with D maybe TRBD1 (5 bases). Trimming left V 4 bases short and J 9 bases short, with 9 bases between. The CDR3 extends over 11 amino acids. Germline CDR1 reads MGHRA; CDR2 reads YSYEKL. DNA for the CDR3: TGCGCCAGCAGCCGGGACGGGAAAGCTTTCTTT. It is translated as CASSRDGKAFF.

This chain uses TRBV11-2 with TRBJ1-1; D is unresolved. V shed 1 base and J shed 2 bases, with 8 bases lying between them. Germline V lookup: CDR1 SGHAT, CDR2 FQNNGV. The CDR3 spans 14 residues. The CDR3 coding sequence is TGTGCCAGCAGCTTAGGGTACAGTAACACTGAAGCTTTCTTT. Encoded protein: CASSLGYSNTEAFF.

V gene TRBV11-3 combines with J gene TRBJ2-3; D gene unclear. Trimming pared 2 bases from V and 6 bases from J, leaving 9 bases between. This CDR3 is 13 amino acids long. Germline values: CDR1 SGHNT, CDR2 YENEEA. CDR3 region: CASSLLRADTQYF. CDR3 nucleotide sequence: TGTGCCAGCAGCTTACTTAGGGCGGATACGCAGTATTTT.

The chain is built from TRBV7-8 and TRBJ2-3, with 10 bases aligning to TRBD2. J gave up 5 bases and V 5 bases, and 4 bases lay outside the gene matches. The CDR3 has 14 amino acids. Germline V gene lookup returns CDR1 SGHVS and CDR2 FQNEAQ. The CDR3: CASSTRTSGDTQYF. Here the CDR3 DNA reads TGTGCCAGCAGCACCCGGACTAGCGGAGATACGCAGTATTTT.

The CDR3: CSASGQSYEQYF. In DNA, the CDR3 is TGCAGTGCTAGTGGTCAGTCCTACGAGCAGTACTTC. J is TRBJ2-7 and V is TRBV20-1; D is unresolved. Trimming pared 3 bases from V and 1 base from J, leaving 7 bases between. This CDR3 region has 12 residues. Germline V gene data show CDR1 as DFQATT and CDR2 as SNEGSKA (reference sequence).

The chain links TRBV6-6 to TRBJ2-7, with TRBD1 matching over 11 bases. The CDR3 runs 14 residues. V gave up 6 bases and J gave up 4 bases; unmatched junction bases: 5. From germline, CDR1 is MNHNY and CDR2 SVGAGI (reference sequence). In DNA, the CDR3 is TGTGCCAGCAGCCTGGACAGGGGGCGGTACGAGCAGTACTTC. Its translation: CASSLDRGRYEQYF.

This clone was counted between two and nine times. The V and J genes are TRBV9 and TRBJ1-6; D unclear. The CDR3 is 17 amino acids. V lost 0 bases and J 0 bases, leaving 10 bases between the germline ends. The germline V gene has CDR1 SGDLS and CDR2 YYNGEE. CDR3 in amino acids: CASSVDPASSYNSPLHF. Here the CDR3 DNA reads TGTGCCAGCAGCGTAGACCCAGCGAGCTCCTATAATTCACCCCTCCACTTT.

The CDR3, as DNA: TGTGCCAGCAGTTACGTGTTGGGGGGTAGAAGCAATCAGCCCCAGCATTTT. This encodes CASSYVLGGRSNQPQHF. This rearrangement joins TRBV6-2 or TRBV6-3 to TRBJ1-5; a weak D match, TRBD1 (5 bases). The CDR3 totals 17 residues. Trimming left V 2 bases short and J 1 base short, with 15 bases between. Germline V gives CDR1 MNHEY, CDR2 SVGEGT.

The CDR3 nucleotides are TGTGCCAGCAGCTCCCTAAGACAGGGCAGTAATGAAAAACTGTTTTTT. Protein: CASSSLRQGSNEKLFF. The rearrangement uses TRBV5-4 and TRBJ1-4, with 7 nucleotides matching TRBD1. The germline gives CDR1 SGHNT, CDR2 YYREEE (reference sequence). This CDR3 has 16 residues. V trimming: 3 bases; J trimming: 4 bases; junction bases outside the gene matches: 9. The full variable domain, with the rest looked up from reference TRBV5-4 and TRBJ1-4, is ETGVTQSPTHLIKTRGQQVTLRCSSQSGHNTVSWYQQALGQGPQFIFQYYREEENGRGNFPPRFSGLQFPNYSSELNVNALELDDSALYLCASSSLRQGSNEKLFFGSGTQLSVL.